A single sample is the source of the 21 T cell receptor beta chains below, sequenced in a study of blood T cell repertoires in COVID-19. Profiling relied on immunoSEQ multiplex PCR, and the TCRdb table lists in-frame clones only, not all of them. In the table there are 150,000 to 200,000 clones, about 80% of which are singletons. The sequencing sample was made of PBMCs or T cells enriched from blood (not recorded which). All receptors come from a woman in her sixties or seventies in a cohort exposed to, infected with or recovered from COVID-19 (not recorded which).

The rearrangement links TRBV7-2 to TRBJ2-7; TRBD1 might be the D (6 bases). Germline CDR1 is SGHTA and CDR2 is FQGNSA. This CDR3 has 14 amino acids. Trimming pared 3 bases from V and 0 bases from J, leaving 9 bases between. CDR3 in DNA: TGTGCCAGCAGCTTGACAGGAACCTCCTACGAGCAGTACTTC. Translation gives CASSLTGTSYEQYF.

This clone has just a few counts. The chain carries TRBV7-9 and TRBJ2-7, with TRBD1 matching 7 bases. The J segment lost 2 bases and the V segment lost 5 bases, leaving 6 bases of the junction unmatched. In germline, CDR1 is SEHNR, CDR2 FQNEAQ (reference sequence). The CDR3 is 14 residues long. The CDR3 DNA reads TGTGCCAGCAGCCTGCAGCAGGGGGCCTACGAGCAGTACTTC. Its translation: CASSLQQGAYEQYF.

The gene calls are TRBV6-2 or TRBV6-3 and TRBJ2-4; maybe TRBD1 (6 bases). CDR3 length: 16 residues. Germline values: CDR1 MNHEY, CDR2 SVGEGT. Trimming stripped 5 bases from V and 0 bases from J, with 14 bases between. CDR3 DNA: TGTGCCAGCAGTAACCCGGGACAACTAGCCAAAAACATTCAGTACTTC. Its protein product is CASSNPGQLAKNIQYF.

V gene TRBV3-1 (or the pseudogene TRBV3-2) combines with J gene TRBJ2-2; 11 nucleotides match TRBD1. Germline V gene sequence: CDR1 LGHDT, CDR2 YNNKEL (reference sequence). The CDR3 contains 16 residues. J gave up 5 bases and V 0 bases, and 2 bases lay outside the gene matches. CDR3: CASSQEGQGVTGELFF. In DNA, the CDR3 is TGTGCCAGCAGCCAAGAGGGACAGGGGGTTACCGGGGAGCTGTTTTTT.

This clone appeared a few times. J is TRBJ2-2 and V is TRBV30, with 8 bases matching TRBD1. Germline trimming cut 3 bases from V and 1 base from J; bases unmatched to any gene: 1. The germline CDR1 and CDR2 sequences are GTSNPN and SVGIG (reference sequence). The length of the CDR3 is 14 residues. CDR3 nucleotide sequence: TGTGCCTGGAGAGGGACAGGGAACACCGGGGAGCTGTTTTTT. Translating gives CAWRGTGNTGELFF.

The chain combines TRBV28 with TRBJ2-2, with 9 bases matching TRBD1. Germline values: CDR1 MDHEN, CDR2 SYDVKM. The V segment lost 7 bases and the J segment 5 bases; nucleotides outside the gene matches: 5. The CDR3 covers 14 residues. CDR3 in amino acids: CASNSGQGTGELFF. The DNA of the CDR3 is TGTGCCAGCAACTCGGGACAGGGTACCGGGGAGCTGTTTTTT.

This clone came up a few times. CDR3 DNA sequence: TGTGCCAGCAGTTTCGTAGCGGGAGGGCCTGGTAGCGAGCAGTACTTC. Its translation is CASSFVAGGPGSEQYF. The chain has TRBV28 and TRBJ2-7; 11 nucleotides agree with TRBD2. CDR1 and CDR2 from the germline V gene are MDHEN and SYDVKM. There are 16 residues in the CDR3. The V and J ends lost 3 bases and 6 bases, in that order; junction bases with no gene match: 10.

Here the CDR3 DNA reads TGTGCCAGCAGCGCCCAATCTACCGGAGGTCAGCCCCAGCATTTT. Translating gives CASSAQSTGGQPQHF. The V gene is TRBV28, the J gene TRBJ1-5; D is ambiguous. The length of the CDR3 is 15 residues. Trimming shortened V by 6 bases and J by 6 bases, and 18 bases separated the two germline ends. CDR1 and CDR2 from the germline V gene are MDHEN and SYDVKM.

The gene calls are TRBV7-9 and TRBJ2-7, with 7 bases lining up with TRBD2. The CDR3 has 13 amino acids. Germline-derived CDR1 and CDR2 are SEHNR and FQNEAQ (reference sequence). V shed 1 base, J shed 11 bases, and the junction held 8 bases outside the gene matches. The CDR3 loop reads CASSLDRSGGKYF. The CDR3 region has the DNA TGTGCCAGCAGCTTAGATAGATCGGGAGGCAAGTACTTC.

The chain joins TRBV5-1 to TRBJ2-1; TRBD2 matches 9 bases. This CDR3 comprises 14 residues. The V and J ends lost 4 bases and 4 bases, in that order; junction bases with no gene match: 3. Per germline, CDR1 SGHRS and CDR2 YFSETQ. CDR3 coding DNA: TGCGCCAGCAGCGTAAGCGGGGGGTACAATGAGCAGTTCTTC. Translated, it gives CASSVSGGYNEQFF.

The chain uses TRBV24-1 and TRBJ1-1, with 8 positions matching TRBD1. This CDR3 is 13 amino acids long. The germline CDR1 and CDR2 sequences are KGHDR and SFDVKD. V lost 7 bases and J lost 7; bases outside the gene matches: 7. The chain's CDR3 is CATRQTGDGEAFF. The CDR3 DNA sequence: TGTGCCACCAGACAGACAGGGGATGGTGAAGCTTTCTTT.

This sequence joins TRBV24-1 and TRBJ2-3; 9 nucleotides agree with TRBD1. Per germline, CDR1 KGHDR and CDR2 SFDVKD. There are 17 residues in the CDR3. J was trimmed by 1 base and V by 3 bases; bases with no gene match: 7. The CDR3 is CATSDAGTGKRTDTQYF. The CDR3 DNA reads TGTGCCACCAGTGATGCCGGGACAGGGAAACGCACAGATACGCAGTATTTT.

This clone has just one count. The chain is built from TRBV19 and TRBJ1-5; 9 bases agree with TRBD1. Per germline, CDR1 LNHDA and CDR2 SQIVND (reference sequence). This CDR3 spans 18 amino acids. The V and J ends lost 5 bases and 2 bases, in that order; junction bases with no gene match: 13. The CDR3 nucleotides are TGTGCCAGTAGTGTCCGGGAAGAGGGACAGGGCGGCAATCAGCCCCAGCATTTT. Encoded protein: CASSVREEGQGGNQPQHF.

This clone was observed a few times. The chain carries TRBV19 and TRBJ2-7; 12 nucleotides align to TRBD2. Germline loops: CDR1 LNHDA, CDR2 SQIVND (reference sequence). J lost 6 bases, V lost 10 bases, and 7 bases had no gene match. There are 13 residues in the CDR3. This chain's CDR3 is CATRPTSGSEQYF. The CDR3 coding sequence is TGTGCCACTAGACCGACTAGCGGGAGCGAGCAGTACTTC.

The genes are TRBV27 and TRBJ1-2; 7 nucleotides line up with TRBD1. Trimming removed 6 bases from V and 4 bases from J; junction bases left unmatched: 8. The CDR3 loop spans 14 amino acids. The germline V gene encodes CDR1 MNHEY and CDR2 SMNVEV (reference sequence). The CDR3: CASRSSGTAYGYTF. The CDR3 nucleotides are TGTGCCAGCAGAAGCTCCGGGACAGCCTATGGCTACACCTTC.

The CDR3 region is CGVAFKVGELFF. CDR3 bases: TGTGGGGTAGCGTTTAAGGTCGGGGAGCTGTTTTTT. The gene calls are TRBV28 and TRBJ2-2; possibly TRBD2 for D (5 bases). The CDR3 has 12 residues. Per germline, CDR1 MDHEN and CDR2 SYDVKM. The full variable domain, with the rest looked up from reference TRBV28 and TRBJ2-2, is DVKVTQSSRYLVKRTGEKVFLECVQDMDHENMFWYRQDPGLGLRLIYFSYDVKMKEKGDIPEGYSVSREKKERFSLILESASTNQTSMYLCGVAFKVGELFFGEGSRLTVL.

V is TRBV28 and J is TRBJ1-2, with TRBD1 as a possible D gene (6 bases). Germline assignment: CDR1 MDHEN and CDR2 SYDVKM. V was cut by 6 bases and J by 4 bases, with 15 bases left in between. The length of the CDR3 is 14 residues. CDR3: CASRTGIGFYGYTF. The CDR3 DNA follows: TGTGCCAGCAGAACAGGGATAGGGTTCTATGGCTACACCTTC.

The rearrangement joins TRBV28 to TRBJ2-1; D gene unclear. The V gene's germline CDR1 is MDHEN and CDR2 SYDVKM. The V end lost 6 bases, the J end lost 2 bases, and 5 bases lay between the germline ends. The CDR3 totals 12 residues. This CDR3 reads CASSRAYNEQFF. The CDR3 DNA sequence: TGTGCCAGCAGCCGGGCCTACAATGAGCAGTTCTTC.

This clone has a handful of counts. The chain carries TRBV27 and TRBJ1-2; 7 bases agree with TRBD1. The CDR3 is 13 residues long. Germline assignment: CDR1 MNHEY and CDR2 SMNVEV (reference sequence). After removal of 5 bases from V and 8 bases from J, the junction contained 8 bases not matched to a gene. CDR3 sequence (DNA): TGTGCCAGCAGTCCCCAGGGGGTCGGGGGCTACACCTTC. Translated: CASSPQGVGGYTF.

This clone was seen more than once but under ten times. The CDR3 DNA is TGTGCTAGTGGTTTGGGGGGGCAGGTCTCCGGGACAGGCTCCGAGCAGTACTTC. This encodes CASGLGGQVSGTGSEQYF. The chain carries TRBV12-5 and TRBJ2-7, with 8 bases that match TRBD1. After removal of 1 base from V and 6 bases from J, the junction contained 17 bases not matched to a gene. Germline CDR1 is LGHNT and CDR2 is FRNRAP. The CDR3 has 18 amino acids.

The CDR3 reads CAWIPQVAGGNEQFF. In DNA, the CDR3 is TGTGCCTGGATTCCCCAGGTAGCGGGAGGCAATGAGCAGTTCTTC. The J gene is TRBJ2-1, the V gene TRBV30, with 10 nucleotides matching TRBD2. Germline V gene data show CDR1 as GTSNPN and CDR2 as SVGIG (reference sequence). CDR3 length: 15 amino acids. With V trimmed by 4 bases and J by 6 bases, 9 bases remained unmatched.